A selection of T cell receptor beta chains follows, all from one sample in a study of cytomegalovirus exposure and HLA in healthy donors. Clones were read by immunoSEQ multiplex PCR, and TCRdb kept only the in-frame ones, dropping some. The sample lists around 120,000 clones, around 70% seen once, with roughly 10% in the top ten. Sequences were obtained from PBMCs. The receptor source for this set is a woman aged 45-60 years in good health and CMV-seropositive. CDR3s include the opening cysteine and the closing phenylalanine or tryptophan. The D gene is left open where the match is weak. Clone size is given for some rows only: seen once, a few or many times, or a class if the clone is expanded.

v_gene	d_gene	len	abundance	j_gene	CDR3aa	CDR3nt
TRBV7-9	TRBD2	15	once	TRBJ2-3	CASSGGDYLTDTQYF	TGTGCCAGCAGCGGGGGGGACTACCTCACAGATACGCAGTATTTT
TRBV9	-	13	few	TRBJ1-1	CASSRGDGTEAFF	TGTGCCAGCAGCCGGGGGGACGGCACTGAAGCTTTCTTT
TRBV19	-	16	-	TRBJ2-6	CASSGSRNSGANVLTF	TGTGCCAGTAGTGGGAGTCGGAACTCTGGGGCCAACGTCCTGACTTTC
TRBV5-8	-	12	-	TRBJ1-5	CASSLNNQPQHF	TGTGCCAGCAGCCTTAACAATCAGCCCCAGCATTTT
TRBV28	-	13	-	TRBJ2-7	CASSMGRTNEQYF	TGTGCCAGCAGTATGGGGAGGACCAACGAGCAGTACTTC
TRBV19	TRBD1	13	-	TRBJ1-1	CASTDRGLTEAFF	TGTGCCAGCACGGACAGGGGGCTCACTGAAGCTTTCTTT
TRBV28	-	13	-	TRBJ1-2	CASNKTRLVPGLF	TGTGCCAGCAATAAAACTAGGCTGGTCCCCGGTCTTTTC
TRBV19	-	16	-	TRBJ2-3	CASTAGAARDTDTQYF	TGTGCCAGTACCGCCGGCGCGGCCCGGGACACAGATACGCAGTATTTT
TRBV4-3	-	15	-	TRBJ1-1	CASSQLGAMNTEAFF	TGCGCCAGCAGCCAATTGGGGGCCATGAACACCGAAGCTTTCTTT
TRBV7-9	-	13	-	TRBJ1-2	CASSSTAIYGYTF	TGTGCCAGCAGCTCCACAGCTATCTATGGCTACACCTTC
TRBV6-6	TRBD1	15	-	TRBJ2-1	CASSYEGATYNEQFF	TGTGCCAGCAGTTATGAGGGGGCGACCTACAATGAGCAGTTCTTC
TRBV4-2	-	15	-	TRBJ1-3	CASSQELHSGNTIYF	TGTGCCAGCAGCCAAGAACTCCACTCTGGAAACACCATATATTTT
TRBV5-1	-	14	-	TRBJ2-2	CASSGSVNTGELFF	TGCGCCAGCAGCGGCAGTGTAAACACCGGGGAGCTGTTTTTT
TRBV7-2	TRBD1	14	-	TRBJ1-5	CASSVDRGFQPQHF	TGTGCCAGCAGCGTAGACAGGGGATTTCAGCCCCAGCATTTT
TRBV5-1	-	16	-	TRBJ2-1	CASSRRQESSYNEQFF	TGCGCCAGCAGCCGTCGACAGGAGAGCTCCTACAATGAGCAGTTCTTC
TRBV7-2	-	15	few	TRBJ2-3	CASSSQRGGTDTQYF	TGTGCCAGCAGCTCGCAAAGAGGCGGCACAGATACGCAGTATTTT
TRBV7-2	-	13	-	TRBJ2-3	CASRLNLADTQYF	TGTGCCAGCAGACTGAACTTAGCGGATACGCAGTATTTT
TRBV6-5	-	13	-	TRBJ1-1	CASSSLLNTEAFF	TGTGCCAGCAGCTCCCTTTTGAACACTGAAGCTTTCTTT
TRBV19	-	16	-	TRBJ2-1	CASSINVGSSYNEQFF	TGTGCCAGTAGTATAAACGTCGGGAGCTCCTACAATGAGCAGTTCTTC
TRBV4-2	TRBD1	15	-	TRBJ1-4	CASRISTGSYEKLFF	TGTGCCAGCAGGATCTCGACAGGGAGCTATGAAAAACTGTTTTTT
TRBV5-8	-	13	few	TRBJ2-7	CASSPTSSYEQYF	TGTGCCAGCAGCCCAACAAGCTCCTACGAGCAGTACTTC
TRBV6-4	-	15	few	TRBJ2-7	CASSDNRLAGYEQYF	TGTGCCAGCAGTGACAATCGGCTAGCTGGCTACGAGCAGTACTTC
TRBV18	-	13	-	TRBJ2-7	CASSPPNRREQYF	TGTGCCAGCTCACCACCGAACAGGAGAGAGCAGTACTTC
TRBV5-1	-	17	-	TRBJ2-5	CASRLGGSGMIQETQYF	TGCGCCAGCAGACTGGGGGGTAGCGGAATGATCCAAGAGACCCAGTACTTC
TRBV10-3	TRBD2	16	-	TRBJ2-2	CAISTGTSGGTGELFF	TGTGCCATCAGTACCGGGACTAGCGGGGGCACCGGGGAGCTGTTTTTT
TRBV30	TRBD2	15	-	TRBJ2-1	CAWATTSGRAAEQFF	TGTGCCTGGGCCACCACTAGCGGGAGGGCGGCGGAGCAGTTCTTC
TRBV7-6	TRBD2	15	-	TRBJ2-3	CASSPAGSTGDTQYF	TGTGCCAGCAGCCCAGCGGGATCGACGGGCGATACGCAGTATTTT
TRBV7-2	-	16	-	TRBJ2-1	CASSTHTGLIYNEQFF	TGTGCCAGCAGCACGCACACAGGGTTGATCTACAATGAGCAGTTCTTC
TRBV7-6	-	16	-	TRBJ2-1	CVSSLVVDWPNNEQFF	TGTGTCAGCAGCTTAGTTGTGGACTGGCCAAATAATGAGCAGTTCTTC
TRBV5-1	TRBD2	17	-	TRBJ2-1	CASSLAQMTSGSNEQFF	TGCGCCAGCAGCTTGGCTCAAATGACTAGCGGGAGTAATGAGCAGTTCTTC
TRBV9	-	14	-	TRBJ1-1	CASSVAPENTEAFF	TGTGCCAGCAGCGTAGCTCCAGAGAACACTGAAGCTTTCTTT
TRBV25-1	TRBD1	16	-	TRBJ2-1	CASSAQGQGARNEQFF	TGTGCCAGCAGCGCTCAGGGACAGGGGGCGCGGAATGAGCAGTTCTTC
TRBV11-2	TRBD1	14	-	TRBJ1-3	CASSPGTARNTIYF	TGTGCCAGCAGCCCCGGGACAGCACGAAACACCATATATTTT
TRBV18	-	15	-	TRBJ1-3	CASSPSAGPRNTIYF	TGTGCCAGCTCACCCTCCGCAGGGCCAAGAAACACCATATATTTT
TRBV18	TRBD1	15	few	TRBJ1-5	CASSRTGGSNQPQHF	TGTGCCAGCTCGCGGACAGGGGGAAGCAATCAGCCCCAGCATTTT
TRBV4-1	-	16	-	TRBJ2-7	CASSQDSGGRSYEQYF	TGCGCCAGCAGCCAAGATTCCGGGGGGCGCTCCTACGAGCAGTACTTC
TRBV19	TRBD1	17	-	TRBJ2-1	CASKPLYGTGDIYEQFF	TGTGCCAGTAAACCACTTTATGGGACAGGGGATATATATGAGCAGTTCTTC
TRBV6-6	TRBD2	15	-	TRBJ2-5	CASSRLAGVKETQYF	TGTGCCAGCAGCCGACTAGCGGGAGTGAAAGAGACCCAGTACTTC
TRBV6-1	TRBD2	15	-	TRBJ2-4	CASSPLAGGHNIQYF	TGTGCCAGCAGCCCTCTAGCGGGGGGGCACAACATTCAGTACTTC
TRBV10-3	-	13	-	TRBJ1-5	CAISESTEQPQHF	TGTGCCATCAGTGAGTCGACAGAGCAGCCCCAGCATTTT
TRBV4-1	TRBD1	14	-	TRBJ1-1	CASSQAERTGEAFF	TGCGCCAGCAGCCAAGCCGAAAGGACAGGTGAAGCTTTCTTT
TRBV14	-	14	-	TRBJ1-2	CASSQGPRGYGYTF	TGTGCCAGCAGCCAAGGACCGCGGGGCTATGGCTACACCTTC
TRBV5-1	TRBD2	18	-	TRBJ2-5	CASFLGLAGGGYQETQYF	TGCGCCAGCTTCCTAGGACTAGCGGGAGGAGGGTACCAAGAGACCCAGTACTTC
TRBV7-6	-	13	-	TRBJ2-3	CASAQGRGDTQYF	TGTGCCAGCGCCCAGGGGCGTGGAGATACGCAGTATTTT